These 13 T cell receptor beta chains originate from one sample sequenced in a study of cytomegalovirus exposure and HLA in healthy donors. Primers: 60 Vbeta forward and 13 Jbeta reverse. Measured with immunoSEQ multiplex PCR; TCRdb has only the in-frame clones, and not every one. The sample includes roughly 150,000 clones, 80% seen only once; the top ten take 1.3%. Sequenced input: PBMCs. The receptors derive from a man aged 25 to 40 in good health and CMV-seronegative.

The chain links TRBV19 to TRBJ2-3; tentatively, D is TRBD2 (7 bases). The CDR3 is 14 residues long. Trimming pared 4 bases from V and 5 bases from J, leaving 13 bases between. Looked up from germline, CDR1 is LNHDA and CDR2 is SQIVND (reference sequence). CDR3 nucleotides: TGTGCCAGTAGTAGGGGGGGCGCGGAAGATACGCAGTATTTT. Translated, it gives CASSRGGAEDTQYF.

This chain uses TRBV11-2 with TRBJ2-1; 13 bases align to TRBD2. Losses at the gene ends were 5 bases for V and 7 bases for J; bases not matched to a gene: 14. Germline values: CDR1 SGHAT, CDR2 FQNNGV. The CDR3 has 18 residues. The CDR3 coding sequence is TGTGCCAGCAGCATCTCGGGACTAGCGGGATTAGGGGCTAATGAGCAGTTCTTC. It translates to CASSISGLAGLGANEQFF.

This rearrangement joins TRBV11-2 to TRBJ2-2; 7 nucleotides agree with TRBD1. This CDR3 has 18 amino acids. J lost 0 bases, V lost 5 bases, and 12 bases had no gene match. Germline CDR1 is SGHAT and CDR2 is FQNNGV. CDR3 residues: CASSPWPQGPSNTGELFF. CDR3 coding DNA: TGTGCCAGCAGCCCCTGGCCACAGGGGCCCTCGAACACCGGGGAGCTGTTTTTT.

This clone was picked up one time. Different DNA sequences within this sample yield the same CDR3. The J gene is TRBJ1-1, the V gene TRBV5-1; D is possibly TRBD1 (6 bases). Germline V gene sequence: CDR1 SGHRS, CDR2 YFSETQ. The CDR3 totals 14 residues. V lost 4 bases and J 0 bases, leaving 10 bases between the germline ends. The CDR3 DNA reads TGCGCCAGCAGCCTGGACAGTTTGAACACTGAAGCTTTCTTT. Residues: CASSLDSLNTEAFF.

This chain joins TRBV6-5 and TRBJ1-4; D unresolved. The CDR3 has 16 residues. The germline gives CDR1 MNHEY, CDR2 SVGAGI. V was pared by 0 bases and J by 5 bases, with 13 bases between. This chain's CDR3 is CASSYSYEHLNEKLFF. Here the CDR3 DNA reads TGTGCCAGCAGTTACTCTTATGAACACCTCAATGAAAAACTGTTTTTT.

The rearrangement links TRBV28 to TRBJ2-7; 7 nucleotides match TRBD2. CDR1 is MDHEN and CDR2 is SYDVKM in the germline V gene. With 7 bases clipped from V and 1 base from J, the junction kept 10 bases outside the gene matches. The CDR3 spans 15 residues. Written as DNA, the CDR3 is TGTGCCAGCATTACAACGGGGCGGGGGTCCTACGAGCAGTACTTC. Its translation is CASITTGRGSYEQYF.

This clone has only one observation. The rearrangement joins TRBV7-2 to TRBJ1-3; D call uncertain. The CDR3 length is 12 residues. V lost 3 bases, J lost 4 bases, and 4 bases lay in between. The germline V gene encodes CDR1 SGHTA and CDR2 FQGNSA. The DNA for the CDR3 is TGTGCCAGCAGCTTTCAAGGAAACACCATATATTTT. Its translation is CASSFQGNTIYF.

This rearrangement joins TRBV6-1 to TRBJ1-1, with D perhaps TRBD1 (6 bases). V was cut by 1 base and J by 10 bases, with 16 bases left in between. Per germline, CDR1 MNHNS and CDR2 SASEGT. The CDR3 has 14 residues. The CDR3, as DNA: TGTGCCAGCAGTGAAGGTTCTACAGGGCAGATAGCTTTCTTT. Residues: CASSEGSTGQIAFF.

In DNA form, the CDR3 reads TGTGCCAGTAGCCCAGGAGGGATCCTCCAGCATTTT. This translates into CASSPGGILQHF. The chain joins TRBV19 to TRBJ1-5; D gene ambiguous. CDR1 LNHDA and CDR2 SQIVND come from the germline V gene (reference sequence). V lost 6 bases and J 12 bases, leaving 15 bases between the germline ends. The CDR3 runs 12 residues.

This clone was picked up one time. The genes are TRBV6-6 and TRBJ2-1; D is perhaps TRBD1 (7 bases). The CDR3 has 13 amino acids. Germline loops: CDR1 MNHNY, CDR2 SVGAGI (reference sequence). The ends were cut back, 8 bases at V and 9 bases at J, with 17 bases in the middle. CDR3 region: CASGRTGGGEQFF. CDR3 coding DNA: TGTGCCAGCGGGAGGACAGGAGGCGGTGAGCAGTTCTTC.

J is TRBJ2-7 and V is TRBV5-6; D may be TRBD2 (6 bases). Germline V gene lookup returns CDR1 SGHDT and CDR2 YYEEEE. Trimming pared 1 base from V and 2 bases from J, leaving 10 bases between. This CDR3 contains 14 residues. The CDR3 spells CASSLWWEAYEQYF. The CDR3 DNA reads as TGTGCCAGCAGCTTGTGGTGGGAGGCCTACGAGCAGTACTTC.

The CDR3 DNA reads as TGCGCCAGCAGCCGGAAACCCGACAGGGAAGGAATCGGGGAGCAGTTCTTC. Protein product: CASSRKPDREGIGEQFF. The chain recombines TRBV4-1 with TRBJ2-1; 7 bases line up with TRBD1. V shed 4 bases and J 10 bases; nucleotides not matched to a gene: 19. CDR1 is MGHRA, CDR2 YSYEKL, per germline. The CDR3 contains 17 residues.

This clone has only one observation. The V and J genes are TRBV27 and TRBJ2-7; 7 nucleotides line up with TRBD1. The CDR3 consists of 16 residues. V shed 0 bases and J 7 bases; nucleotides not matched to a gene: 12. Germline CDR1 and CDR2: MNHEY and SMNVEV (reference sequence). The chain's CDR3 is CASSLSRGQQWGEQYF. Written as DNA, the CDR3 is TGTGCCAGCAGTTTATCCCGGGGACAGCAGTGGGGGGAGCAGTACTTC.